This is a list of T cell receptor beta chains from one sample in a study of early T cells in non-severe SARS-CoV-2 infection. In TCRdb, the 5' RACE reads were re-called with MiXCR into one record per CDR3 protein. This table holds 77,000 or so distinct CDR3 sequences, 13% to 15% found once. The input for sequencing was whole blood, taken at baseline. The source is an adult who was a healthcare worker with PCR-confirmed SARS-CoV-2 infection or an uninfected control (not recorded which). Each CDR3 is given with its conserved first and last residue. Fields, in order: V gene, clone size, CDR3 protein. Some rows have no size entry. The others give once, few or many, or a class for an expanded clone.

TRBV4-2,-,CASSQDLAGLYSNQPQHF
TRBV5-4,-,CASSQIGTSWETQYF
TRBV9,-,CASSVEASGRQMGETQYF
TRBV2,-,CASSRQGGSEQYF
TRBV9,many,CASSPQEGAFPTDTQYF
TRBV2,few,CASFRQGATGELFF
TRBV5-1,-,CASSLDSGSSEQYF
TRBV7-3,few,CASSSPASGGYNEQFF
TRBV29-1,-,CSVDSRRYNEQFF
TRBV29-1,-,CSVVGQALSEAFF
TRBV5-1,-,CASSPVPGGETQYF
TRBV20-1,-,CSARGGTGSTFYEQYF
TRBV7-9,-,CASSPGTSGSDEQFF
TRBV11-2,-,CASSASGTSGVLEQFF
TRBV5-1,-,CASSTDRVNEQFF
TRBV19,many,CASSIEGGTRNEQFF
TRBV27,-,CARLGRGRTNEKLFF
TRBV7-8,few,CASSLVMYNSPLHF
TRBV28,many,CASSLGILYGEGLAGGTDTQYF
TRBV15,few,CATSRDPNTEAFF
TRBV20-1,many,CSARGRAAGLEQYF
TRBV25-1,-,CASTPTRGDEQFF
TRBV7-2,-,CASSLTYGATEAFF
TRBV7-6,-,CASRGLGDTQYF
TRBV7-6,-,CASSLEPNYGYTF
TRBV15,few,CATSRDQGQPQHF
TRBV12-3/TRBV12-4,-,CASSPWSNTEAFF
TRBV12-3/TRBV12-4,-,CASAGASKWETQYF
TRBV12-3/TRBV12-4,-,CASSPRTREQPQHF
TRBV5-1,few,CASSPGQLYGYTF
TRBV7-9,many,CASSSIRQGQAPGYGYTF
TRBV19,many,CASSQDTGPNTGELFF
TRBV7-6,few,CASSPDRGRSKNIQYF
TRBV6-1,once,CASREGRDPGKETQYF
TRBV6-1,-,CASRSSFVNSGYTF